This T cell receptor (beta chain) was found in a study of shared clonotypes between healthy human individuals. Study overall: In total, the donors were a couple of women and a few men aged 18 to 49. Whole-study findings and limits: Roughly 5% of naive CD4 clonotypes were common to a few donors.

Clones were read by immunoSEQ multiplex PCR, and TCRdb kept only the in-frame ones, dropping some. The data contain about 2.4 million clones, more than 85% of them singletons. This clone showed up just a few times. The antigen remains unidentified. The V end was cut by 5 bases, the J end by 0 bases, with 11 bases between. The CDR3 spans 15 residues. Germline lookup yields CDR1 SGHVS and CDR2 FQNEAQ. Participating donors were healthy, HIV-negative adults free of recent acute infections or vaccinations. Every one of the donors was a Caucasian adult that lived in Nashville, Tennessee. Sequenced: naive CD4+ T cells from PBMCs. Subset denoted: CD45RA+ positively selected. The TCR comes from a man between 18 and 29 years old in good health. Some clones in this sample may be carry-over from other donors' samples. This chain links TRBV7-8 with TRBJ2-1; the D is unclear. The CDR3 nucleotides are TGTGCCAGCAGCCGCGAATGGAGCTCCTACAATGAGCAGTTCTTC. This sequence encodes CASSREWSSYNEQFF.